A selection of T cell receptor beta chains follows, all from one sample in a study of technical replicates of blood from several donors. Only in-frame clones appear in the TCRdb table, and some are missing; sequencing was by immunoSEQ multiplex PCR. The sample lists tens of thousands of clones, roughly 96% seen once, with roughly 0.35% in the top ten. What was sequenced was T cells isolated from PBMCs. Receptors originate from a human donor in good health. The CDR3 runs from the conserved cysteine through the conserved F or W. A D gene is named only where the DNA matches it firmly. A clone size is listed for some rows: how often the clone was seen (once, few, many), or a class if it is expanded.

D gene: -; clone size: -; V gene: TRBV19; J gene: TRBJ1-1; CDR3 protein: CAINQGGEAFF; CDR3 DNA: TGTGCCATAAATCAGGGTGGGGAAGCTTTCTTT
D gene: -; clone size: -; V gene: TRBV10-2; J gene: TRBJ1-4; CDR3 protein: CASSGAEGLTTNEKLFF; CDR3 DNA: TGCGCCAGCAGTGGGGCGGAGGGGCTTACAACTAATGAAAAACTGTTTTTT
D gene: TRBD1; clone size: -; V gene: TRBV5-1; J gene: TRBJ2-7; CDR3 protein: CASSLRQGVVYEQYF; CDR3 DNA: TGCGCCAGCAGCTTACGACAGGGGGTAGTCTACGAGCAGTACTTC
D gene: -; clone size: -; V gene: TRBV25-1; J gene: TRBJ2-7; CDR3 protein: CASSSTYEQYF; CDR3 DNA: TGTGCCAGCAGTTCAACCTACGAGCAGTACTTC
D gene: -; clone size: -; V gene: TRBV5-1; J gene: TRBJ2-1; CDR3 protein: CASSLALVRSSYNEQFF; CDR3 DNA: TGCGCCAGCAGCTTGGCCCTGGTCAGAAGCTCCTACAATGAGCAGTTCTTC
D gene: -; clone size: -; V gene: TRBV5-1; J gene: TRBJ2-7; CDR3 protein: CASSSKNRVLHPYEQYF; CDR3 DNA: TGCGCCAGCAGCTCCAAGAACAGGGTTTTACATCCCTACGAGCAGTACTTC
D gene: -; clone size: once; V gene: TRBV19; J gene: TRBJ2-1; CDR3 protein: CASKRGYNEQFF; CDR3 DNA: TGTGCCAGTAAACGGGGATACAATGAGCAGTTCTTC
D gene: -; clone size: -; V gene: TRBV27; J gene: TRBJ1-5; CDR3 protein: CASSLYPHQPQHF; CDR3 DNA: TGTGCCAGCAGTTTATATCCTCATCAGCCCCAGCATTTT
D gene: -; clone size: -; V gene: TRBV11-2; J gene: TRBJ2-3; CDR3 protein: CASSFTRGSTDTQYF; CDR3 DNA: TGTGCCAGCAGCTTTACGCGGGGTAGCACAGATACGCAGTATTTT
D gene: -; clone size: -; V gene: TRBV9; J gene: TRBJ2-3; CDR3 protein: CASSVGGRGGTDTQYF; CDR3 DNA: TGTGCCAGCAGCGTAGGCGGCAGGGGGGGCACAGATACGCAGTATTTT